Presented here are 21 T cell receptor beta chains from one specimen sequenced in a study of blood T cell repertoires in COVID-19. Sequencing used immunoSEQ multiplex PCR; TCRdb keeps in-frame clones, though not all of them. The sample records roughly 170,000 clones, approximately 90% being singletons. Material for sequencing was peripheral blood. These receptors were obtained from a man in his sixties with acute or convalescent COVID-19.

This chain connects TRBV9 to TRBJ2-5; D ambiguous. The CDR3 runs 12 residues. V lost 4 bases, J lost 5 bases, and 9 bases lay in between. CDR1 is SGDLS, CDR2 YYNGEE, per germline. CDR3 amino acids: CASSPSLETQYF. The CDR3 nucleotides are TGTGCCAGCAGCCCCTCCCTCGAGACCCAGTACTTC.

V usage is TRBV10-3 and J usage is TRBJ2-1, with TRBD1 matching over 7 bases. Germline-derived CDR1 and CDR2 are ENHRY and SYGVKD. V lost 6 bases, J lost 4 bases, and 6 bases stayed unmatched. The CDR3 contains 14 residues. CDR3 coding DNA: TGTGCCATCAGCCTGGCAGGGGGATACAATGAGCAGTTCTTC. The encoded protein is CAISLAGGYNEQFF.

This chain connects TRBV30 to TRBJ1-6; 8 bases line up with TRBD1. This CDR3 is built from 14 residues. V lost 0 bases, J lost 10 bases, and 5 bases stayed unmatched. Germline V lookup: CDR1 GTSNPN, CDR2 SVGIG (reference sequence). The CDR3 nucleotides are TGTGCCTGGAGTGTACAGGGGGTGAGATCACCCCTCCACTTT. Translating it yields CAWSVQGVRSPLHF.

This clone has just one count. The CDR3 protein is CASSKTSGSDTQYF. The CDR3 region has the DNA TGTGCCAGTAGTAAGACTAGCGGGAGTGATACGCAGTATTTT. The V gene is TRBV19, the J gene TRBJ2-3, with 12 bases lining up with TRBD2. The CDR3 length is 14 residues. The germline CDR1 and CDR2 sequences are LNHDA and SQIVND (reference sequence). V shed 4 bases and J 6 bases; nucleotides not matched to a gene: 2.

The chain links TRBV5-4 to TRBJ1-5, with 10 bases identical to TRBD1. Trimming at V came to 4 bases and at J to 5 bases, leaving 3 bases not matched to a gene. Germline V lookup: CDR1 SGHNT, CDR2 YYREEE (reference sequence). The CDR3 length is 14 residues. The CDR3 reads CASSRQGAHQPQHF. The CDR3, as DNA: TGTGCCAGCAGCAGACAGGGGGCTCATCAGCCCCAGCATTTT.

The rearrangement uses TRBV11-3 and TRBJ1-1; D possibly corresponds to TRBD1 (6 bases). Germline-derived CDR1 and CDR2 are SGHNT and YENEEA. This CDR3 is built from 16 residues. The ends were cut back, 6 bases at V and 5 bases at J, with 22 bases in the middle. The CDR3: CASRRGGGAKGTEAFF. The DNA for the CDR3 is TGTGCCAGCAGAAGAGGGGGGGGAGCCAAGGGGACTGAAGCTTTCTTT.

In the case of this clone: Compared with germline, one end of the junction differs, possibly owing to a read error. This chain's CDR3 is CASSPREYNEQFF. The CDR3 region has the DNA TGTGCCAGCTCCCCACGAGAGTACAATGAGCAGTTCTTC. V is TRBV18 and J is TRBJ2-1; no clear D gene. The germline CDR1 and CDR2 sequences are KGHSH and LQKENI. CDR3 size: 13 residues.

The chain recombines TRBV25-1 with TRBJ1-1; possible D gene TRBD1, 5 bases. This CDR3 comprises 11 residues. Germline V CDR1 and CDR2: MGHDK, SYGVNS. V dropped 10 bases and J dropped 1 base, with 7 bases sitting between them. DNA for the CDR3: TGTGCCACTACAGGGAACACTGAAGCTTTCTTT. The encoded protein is CATTGNTEAFF.

The rearrangement links TRBV4-1 to TRBJ2-7, with 8 positions matching TRBD2. This CDR3 region has 15 residues. Germline values: CDR1 MGHRA, CDR2 YSYEKL. Germline trimming cut 1 base from V and 0 bases from J; bases unmatched to any gene: 2. CDR3 protein: CASSQGLAGSYEQYF. CDR3 sequence (DNA): TGCGCCAGCAGCCAAGGGCTAGCGGGCTCCTACGAGCAGTACTTC.

This chain's CDR3 is CASSPLGQGDQPQHF. CDR3 nucleotide sequence: TGTGCCAGTTCTCCCCTAGGACAGGGGGATCAGCCCCAGCATTTT. The rearrangement links TRBV19 to TRBJ1-5; 10 bases line up with TRBD1. CDR1 and CDR2 (germline): LNHDA, SQIVND (reference sequence). Trimming removed 8 bases from V and 5 bases from J; junction bases left unmatched: 9. This CDR3 contains 15 residues.

This chain connects TRBV19 to TRBJ1-5, with D unresolved. The length of the CDR3 is 13 residues. Per germline, CDR1 LNHDA and CDR2 SQIVND (reference sequence). Trimming took 9 bases from V and 4 from J, leaving 13 bases between them. CDR3 sequence reads: CASRQDLNQPQHF. Written as DNA, the CDR3 is TGTGCCAGCAGGCAGGACTTAAATCAGCCCCAGCATTTT.

The chain joins TRBV5-6 to TRBJ1-3; no reliable D call. Trimming pared 2 bases from V and 0 bases from J, leaving 6 bases between. Germline V gene data show CDR1 as SGHDT and CDR2 as YYEEEE. The CDR3 length is 14 residues. The CDR3: CASSLGASGNTIYF. The CDR3 bases are TGTGCCAGCAGCTTAGGAGCCTCTGGAAACACCATATATTTT.

This clone was recorded once. J is TRBJ1-6 and V is TRBV11-2, with D tentatively TRBD1 (5 bases). V lost 2 bases to trimming and J lost 0 bases, with 11 bases between them. Germline V gives CDR1 SGHAT, CDR2 FQNNGV. The length of the CDR3 is 17 residues. The DNA of the CDR3 is TGTGCCAGCAGCTTAATCTCAGGGCTCTCCTATAATTCACCCCTCCACTTT. Amino acid sequence: CASSLISGLSYNSPLHF.

V usage is TRBV7-9 and J usage is TRBJ2-7; 7 positions agree with TRBD1. The CDR3 has 16 amino acids. Per the germline V gene, CDR1 is SEHNR and CDR2 is FQNEAQ (reference sequence). J gave up 3 bases and V 4 bases, and 12 bases lay outside the gene matches. This CDR3 is CASSSGTVIEGYEQYF. DNA of the CDR3: TGTGCCAGCAGCTCCGGGACAGTCATCGAAGGCTACGAGCAGTACTTC.

This clone was counted a single time. This sequence joins TRBV6-6 and TRBJ2-1, with D tentatively TRBD1 (6 bases). Germline loops: CDR1 MNHNY, CDR2 SVGAGI (reference sequence). Deletions cut 5 bases from V and 5 bases from J, with 10 bases between. This CDR3 is built from 13 residues. The CDR3 spells CASSPRTDNEQFF. CDR3 nucleotide sequence: TGTGCCAGCAGTCCCCGGACAGACAATGAGCAGTTCTTC.

The chain carries TRBV21-1 and TRBJ2-6; TRBD1 is the table's D call, not checked against the DNA. TRBV21-1 is listed as a pseudogene. The CDR3 consists of 16 residues. Written as DNA, the CDR3 is TGTGCCAGCAACACCAGGCCCAACTCTGGGGCCAACGTCCTGACTTTC. Translated: CASNTRPNSGANVLTF.

The rearrangement joins TRBV7-2 to TRBJ1-2, with a tentative D call TRBD1 (5 bases). The V gene lost 0 bases and the J gene lost 4 bases, with 6 bases spanning the gap. Germline assignment: CDR1 SGHTA and CDR2 FQGNSA. The CDR3 spans 13 residues. The CDR3, as DNA: TGTGCCAGCAGCTTAGCGACAGCCTATGGCTACACCTTC. Its translation: CASSLATAYGYTF.

This chain connects TRBV7-9 to TRBJ1-2; no clear D gene. V lost 1 base and J lost 3, with 9 bases in between. Germline-derived CDR1 and CDR2 are SEHNR and FQNEAQ (reference sequence). This CDR3 is built from 14 residues. The CDR3 nucleotides read TGTGCCAGCAGCTTAGGCGCAGGCGACTATGGCTACACCTTC. Protein product: CASSLGAGDYGYTF.

This clone was found once. The chain combines TRBV12-3 or TRBV12-4 with TRBJ1-2; D possibly corresponds to TRBD1 (5 bases). This CDR3 comprises 13 residues. V dropped 6 bases and J dropped 4 bases, with 12 bases sitting between them. DNA of the CDR3: TGTGCCAGCAGCCCCGACAGCCTCTATGGCTACACCTTC. Its translation is CASSPDSLYGYTF.

The chain links TRBV6-4 to TRBJ2-2; 8 bases are shared with TRBD1. Germline CDR1 MRHNA, CDR2 SNTAGT. V lost 8 bases and J lost 0; bases outside the gene matches: 2. The CDR3 totals 14 residues. The CDR3: CASEGQANTGELFF. CDR3 in DNA: TGTGCCAGCGAGGGACAGGCGAACACCGGGGAGCTGTTTTTT.

The V call is TRBV12-3 or TRBV12-4, the J call TRBJ1-2, with D possibly matching TRBD1 (6 bases). This CDR3 is built from 13 residues. V shed 6 bases and J shed 4 bases, with 12 bases lying between them. The CDR3 sequence: CASSLTGTYGYTF. The DNA of the CDR3 is TGTGCCAGCAGCCTTACAGGGACCTATGGCTACACCTTC.